This T cell receptor beta chain was identified during a study of blood T cell repertoires in COVID-19. V was cut by 2 bases and J by 4 bases, with 8 bases left in between. The CDR3 is 13 residues long. Per germline, CDR1 LNHNV and CDR2 YYDKDF (reference sequence). Some clones are missing from TCRdb's copy, which holds only in-frame ones; the method was immunoSEQ multiplex PCR. The table lists around 100,000 clones, just over 85% of them singletons. The receptor's source is a human donor in a cohort sampled during active COVID-19. Sequenced: peripheral blood. The chain employs TRBV15 and TRBJ1-2; no definite D call. The CDR3 spells CATSRYRTYGYTF. CDR3 coding DNA: TGTGCCACCAGCAGATACAGAACCTATGGCTACACCTTC.